The present T cell receptor beta chain was sequenced within a study of T cell repertoires in cytomegalovirus infection. Study context: CMV epitopes that were recently identified and HLA-C-restricted were used alongside well-studied HLA-B-restricted ones. Indications of both CMV infection and matching HLA type were provided by public TCR beta signatures. Regarding the study as a whole: Carriers of CMV plus the relevant HLA were identified by cumulative public TCR beta family frequency. The ex vivo response was dominated by HLA-C-restricted CMV-specific TCR beta clonotypes.

Each CDR3 protein is one row after TCRdb ran MiXCR on the reads. In the table there are 700,000 to 950,000 distinct CDR3 sequences, about 33% of which are singletons. On this clonotype: Antigen specificity is unknown.

Here the sequenced sample was cultured CD8+ T cells from PBMCs, taken from culture after CMV antigen stimulation. This clonotype was obtained from a human donor in good health (CMV status not recorded). Some clones in this sample may be carry-over from other donors' samples.

The CDR3, as DNA: TGTGCCAGCGCCTGGGGGGTGGATCAGCCCCAGCATTTT. Translation: CASAWGVDQPQHF. This chain uses TRBV27 with TRBJ1-5, with D possibly TRBD1 on 5 matching bases. The CDR3 totals 13 residues. The germline V gene encodes CDR1 MNHEY and CDR2 SMNVEV (reference sequence). V dropped 8 bases and J dropped 5 bases, with 13 bases sitting between them.